The 12 T cell receptor beta chains in this list originate from one sample, sequenced in a study of OX40 agonist ivuxolimab in advanced cancers. The data were produced by immunoSEQ multiplex PCR, yet TCRdb's version contains in-frame clones alone and is incomplete. The sample gives roughly 67,000 clones, 90% to 95% of which show up once; 13% is in the top ten. Sequencing was performed on CD4+ or CD8+ T cells sorted from blood, taken in a trial of the OX40 agonist ivuxolimab. These receptors were taken from an adult with an advanced solid tumor such as melanoma, head and neck, liver or kidney cancer.

The rearrangement joins TRBV28 to TRBJ2-1, with 10 nucleotides matching TRBD1. In germline, CDR1 is MDHEN, CDR2 SYDVKM. V shed 3 bases, J shed 4 bases, and the junction held 3 bases outside the gene matches. This CDR3 spans 15 amino acids. This CDR3 reads CASSFRDRGYNEQFF. The CDR3 DNA reads as TGTGCCAGCAGTTTCCGGGACAGGGGTTACAATGAGCAGTTCTTC.

The count of this clone is one. This chain uses TRBV25-1 with TRBJ2-2; D remains ambiguous. CDR3 length: 12 residues. CDR1 MGHDK and CDR2 SYGVNS come from the germline V gene. Trimming cost V 1 base and J 6 bases, with 3 bases left between them. CDR3 residues: CASSEWAGELFF. DNA of the CDR3: TGTGCCAGCAGTGAATGGGCCGGGGAGCTGTTTTTT. Combining the CDR3 with reference TRBV25-1 and TRBJ2-2 gives the whole variable domain EADIYQTPRYLVIGTGKKITLECSQTMGHDKMYWYQQDPGMELHLIHYSYGVNSTEKGDLSSESTVSRIRTEHFPLTLESARPSHTSQYLCASSEWAGELFFGEGSRLTVL.

This chain joins TRBV29-1 and TRBJ1-2, with D tentatively TRBD1 (5 bases). Deletions cut 4 bases from V and 2 bases from J, with 14 bases between. CDR1 and CDR2 (germline): SQVTM, ANQGSEA. The CDR3 spans 14 residues. The CDR3 sequence: CSVGTTRDNYGYTF. CDR3 sequence (DNA): TGCAGCGTTGGGACAACCCGGGACAACTATGGCTACACCTTC.

V gene TRBV4-2 combines with J gene TRBJ1-3; tentative D call: TRBD1 (5 bases). V was cut by 1 base and J by 7 bases, with 17 bases left in between. CDR3 length equals 16 residues. CDR1 is LGHNA, CDR2 YNFKEQ, per germline. CDR3 sequence: CASSQVSGAADNTIYF. CDR3 bases: TGTGCCAGCAGCCAAGTGTCTGGGGCAGCCGATAACACCATATATTTT.

With regard to this clone: Other nucleotide sequences in the sample specify the same CDR3. V usage is TRBV2 and J usage is TRBJ2-7, with unresolved D. CDR3 length equals 13 residues. Trimming took 0 bases from V and 4 from J, leaving 7 bases between them. Germline CDR1 is SNHLY and CDR2 is FYNNEI. CDR3 bases: TGTGCCAGCAGTGAAGCTGGTAGGTACGAGCAGTACTTC. Translating gives CASSEAGRYEQYF.

V usage is TRBV6-5 and J usage is TRBJ2-2; 12 nucleotides agree with TRBD2. Trimming at V came to 7 bases and at J to 5 bases, leaving 5 bases not matched to a gene. The length of the CDR3 is 15 residues. In germline, CDR1 is MNHEY, CDR2 SVGAGI. The CDR3 DNA follows: TGTGCCAGCACCGTACTAGCGGGGGGAACCGGGGAGCTGTTTTTT. It encodes CASTVLAGGTGELFF.

The chain links TRBV7-9 to TRBJ1-2; perhaps TRBD1 as D (5 bases). The V end lost 4 bases, the J end lost 4 bases, and 16 bases lay between the germline ends. The germline gives CDR1 SEHNR, CDR2 FQNEAQ (reference sequence). The CDR3 sequence is 15 residues long. Here the CDR3 DNA reads TGTGCCAGCAGCTCAACCCTGGCGACAGTCTATGGCTACACCTTC. The encoded protein is CASSSTLATVYGYTF.

The chain uses TRBV6-5 and TRBJ1-1; no clear D gene. The V gene's germline CDR1 is MNHEY and CDR2 SVGAGI. This CDR3 has 15 amino acids. Deletions cut 0 bases from V and 3 bases from J, with 11 bases between. The CDR3 loop is CASSYSGYSDTEAFF. The CDR3 DNA is TGTGCCAGCAGTTACTCGGGGTACTCTGACACTGAAGCTTTCTTT.

V is TRBV10-2 and J is TRBJ1-2; possible D gene TRBD1, 5 bases. V was clipped by 3 bases and J by 4 bases, with 9 bases between them. CDR1 is WSHSY, CDR2 SAAADI, per germline. This CDR3 is built from 13 residues. In nucleotides, the CDR3 is TGCGCCAGCAGTGACGAGGGGAGCTATGGCTACACCTTC. It yields the protein CASSDEGSYGYTF.

The gene calls are TRBV7-9 and TRBJ2-3; possibly TRBD2 for D (6 bases). The V gene's germline CDR1 is SEHNR and CDR2 FQNEAQ (reference sequence). V shed 5 bases and J shed 1 base, with 13 bases lying between them. The CDR3 is made up of 15 amino acids. The CDR3 DNA is TGTGCCAGCAGCGAAAGTGGGACTCGCACAGATACGCAGTATTTT. As protein: CASSESGTRTDTQYF.

The chain carries TRBV4-1 and TRBJ2-3; 12 positions agree with TRBD2. CDR1 and CDR2 (germline): MGHRA, YSYEKL. There are 16 residues in the CDR3. V trimming: 3 bases; J trimming: 1 base; junction bases outside the gene matches: 2. CDR3 sequence reads: CASSQRTSGGTDTQYF. Written as DNA, the CDR3 is TGCGCCAGCAGCCAGAGGACTAGCGGGGGCACAGATACGCAGTATTTT.

The chain joins TRBV10-3 to TRBJ1-2, with a tentative D call TRBD1 (6 bases). CDR1 and CDR2 (germline): ENHRY, SYGVKD. This CDR3 has 14 residues. Trimming stripped 4 bases from V and 4 bases from J, with 13 bases between. This chain's CDR3 is CAISGGADFYGYTF. The CDR3 nucleotides read TGTGCCATCAGTGGGGGGGCAGACTTCTATGGCTACACCTTC.